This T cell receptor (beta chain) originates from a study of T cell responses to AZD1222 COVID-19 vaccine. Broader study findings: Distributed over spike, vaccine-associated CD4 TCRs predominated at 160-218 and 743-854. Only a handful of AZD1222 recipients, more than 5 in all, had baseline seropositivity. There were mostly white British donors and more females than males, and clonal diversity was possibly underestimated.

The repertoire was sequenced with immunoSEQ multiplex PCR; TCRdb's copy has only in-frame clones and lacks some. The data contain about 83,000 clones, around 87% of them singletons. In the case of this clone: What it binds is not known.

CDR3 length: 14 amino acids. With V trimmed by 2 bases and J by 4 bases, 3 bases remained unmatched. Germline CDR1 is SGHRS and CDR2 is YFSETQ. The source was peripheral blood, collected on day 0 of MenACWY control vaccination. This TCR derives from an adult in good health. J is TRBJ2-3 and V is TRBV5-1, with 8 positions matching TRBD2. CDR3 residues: CASSFGGRSDTQYF. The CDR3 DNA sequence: TGCGCCAGCAGCTTTGGCGGGAGGTCAGATACGCAGTATTTT.